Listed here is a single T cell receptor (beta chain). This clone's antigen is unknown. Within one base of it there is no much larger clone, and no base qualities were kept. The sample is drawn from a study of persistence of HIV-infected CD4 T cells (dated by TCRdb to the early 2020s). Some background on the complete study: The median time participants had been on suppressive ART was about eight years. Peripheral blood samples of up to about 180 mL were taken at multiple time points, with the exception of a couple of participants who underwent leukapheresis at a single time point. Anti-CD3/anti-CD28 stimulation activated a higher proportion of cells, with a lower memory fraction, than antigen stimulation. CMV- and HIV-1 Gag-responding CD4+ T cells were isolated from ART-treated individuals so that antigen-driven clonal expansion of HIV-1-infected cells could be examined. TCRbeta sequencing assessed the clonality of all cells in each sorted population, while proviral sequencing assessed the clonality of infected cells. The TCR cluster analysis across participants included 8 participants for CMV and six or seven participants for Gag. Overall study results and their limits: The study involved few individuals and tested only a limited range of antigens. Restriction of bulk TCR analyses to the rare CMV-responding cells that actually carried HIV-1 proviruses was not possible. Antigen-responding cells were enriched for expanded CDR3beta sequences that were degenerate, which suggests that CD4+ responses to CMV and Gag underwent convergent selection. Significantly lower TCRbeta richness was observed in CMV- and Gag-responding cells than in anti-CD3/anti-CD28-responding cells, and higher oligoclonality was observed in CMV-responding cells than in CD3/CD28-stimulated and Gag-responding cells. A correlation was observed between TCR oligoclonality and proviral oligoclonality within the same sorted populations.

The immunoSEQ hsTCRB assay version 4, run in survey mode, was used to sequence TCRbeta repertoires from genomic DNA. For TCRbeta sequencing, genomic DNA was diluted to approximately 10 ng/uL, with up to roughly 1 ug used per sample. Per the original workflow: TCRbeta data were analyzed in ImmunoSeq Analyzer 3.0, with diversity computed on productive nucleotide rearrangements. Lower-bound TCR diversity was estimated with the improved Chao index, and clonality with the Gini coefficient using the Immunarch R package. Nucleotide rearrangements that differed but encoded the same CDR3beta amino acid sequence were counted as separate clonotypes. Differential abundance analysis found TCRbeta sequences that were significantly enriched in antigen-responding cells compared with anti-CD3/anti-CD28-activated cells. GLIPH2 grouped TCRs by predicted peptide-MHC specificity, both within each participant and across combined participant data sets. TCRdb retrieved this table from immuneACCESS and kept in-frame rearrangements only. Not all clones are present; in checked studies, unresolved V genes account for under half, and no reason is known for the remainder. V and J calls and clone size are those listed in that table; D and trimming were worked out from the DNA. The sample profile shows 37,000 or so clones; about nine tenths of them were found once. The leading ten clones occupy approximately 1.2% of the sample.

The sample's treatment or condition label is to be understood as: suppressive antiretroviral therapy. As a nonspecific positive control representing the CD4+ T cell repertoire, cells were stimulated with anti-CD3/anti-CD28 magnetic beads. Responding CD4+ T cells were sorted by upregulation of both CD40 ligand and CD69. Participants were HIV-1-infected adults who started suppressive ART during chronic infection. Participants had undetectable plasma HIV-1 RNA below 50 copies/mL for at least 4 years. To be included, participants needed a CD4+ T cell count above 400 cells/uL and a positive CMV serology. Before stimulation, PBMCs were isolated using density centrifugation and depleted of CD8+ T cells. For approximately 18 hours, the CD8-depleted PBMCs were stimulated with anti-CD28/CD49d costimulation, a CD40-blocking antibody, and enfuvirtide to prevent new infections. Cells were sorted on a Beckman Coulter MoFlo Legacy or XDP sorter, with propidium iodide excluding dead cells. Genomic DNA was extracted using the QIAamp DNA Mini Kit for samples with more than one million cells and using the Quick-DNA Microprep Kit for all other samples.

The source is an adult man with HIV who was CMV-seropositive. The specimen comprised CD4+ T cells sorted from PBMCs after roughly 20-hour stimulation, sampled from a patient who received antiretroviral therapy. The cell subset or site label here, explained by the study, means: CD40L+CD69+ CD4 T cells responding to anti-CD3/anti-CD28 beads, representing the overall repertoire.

CDR3 region: CASSDPWDRSNTGELFF. The nucleotides are TGTGCCAGCAGTGACCCCTGGGACAGATCGAACACCGGGGAGCTGTTTTTT. The chain links TRBV25-1 with TRBJ2-2, with 7 central nucleotides matching TRBD1. From the germline V gene, CDR1 is MGHDK and CDR2 is SYGVNS. Trimming takes 3 bases off V and 0 bases off J; junction bases not matched to a gene: 7. The CDR3 numbers 17 residues from cysteine through phenylalanine. CDR3 DNA is the only sequence kept; it has 51 bases, read in frame from the first base.